This TCR beta chain was retrieved from a study of graft-versus-host responses after intestinal transplantation. Study context: Every transplant recipient was induced with anti-thymocyte globulin, then maintained on tacrolimus and steroids for roughly 3 years. Study-level results: Declining HvG levels early post-transplant were linked to peak circulating GvH clone levels. Recipient-marrow GvH clones were detected, some having first appeared in ileum or blood.

The germline gives CDR1 KGHSH, CDR2 LQKENI. The CDR3 sequence is 17 residues long. V dropped 2 bases and J dropped 2 bases, with 19 bases sitting between them. The protocol was immunoSEQ multiplex PCR, while the TCRdb copy is restricted to in-frame clones and leaves out a portion. The sample includes around 130,000 clones, more than 80% of them seen just once. For this clone: Its antigen is not known.

Sequenced here: unstimulated CD4+ T cells sorted from spleen or lymph node cells, sampled before intestinal transplant. V gene TRBV18 combines with J gene TRBJ2-7; TRBD1 or TRBD2 may be the D gene (6 bases each). The TCR sequence derives from a human donor who received an intestinal transplant. CDR3 in amino acids: CASSPEKDSRGPYEQYF. The CDR3 DNA sequence: TGTGCCAGCTCACCAGAGAAGGACAGCCGGGGGCCCTACGAGCAGTACTTC.